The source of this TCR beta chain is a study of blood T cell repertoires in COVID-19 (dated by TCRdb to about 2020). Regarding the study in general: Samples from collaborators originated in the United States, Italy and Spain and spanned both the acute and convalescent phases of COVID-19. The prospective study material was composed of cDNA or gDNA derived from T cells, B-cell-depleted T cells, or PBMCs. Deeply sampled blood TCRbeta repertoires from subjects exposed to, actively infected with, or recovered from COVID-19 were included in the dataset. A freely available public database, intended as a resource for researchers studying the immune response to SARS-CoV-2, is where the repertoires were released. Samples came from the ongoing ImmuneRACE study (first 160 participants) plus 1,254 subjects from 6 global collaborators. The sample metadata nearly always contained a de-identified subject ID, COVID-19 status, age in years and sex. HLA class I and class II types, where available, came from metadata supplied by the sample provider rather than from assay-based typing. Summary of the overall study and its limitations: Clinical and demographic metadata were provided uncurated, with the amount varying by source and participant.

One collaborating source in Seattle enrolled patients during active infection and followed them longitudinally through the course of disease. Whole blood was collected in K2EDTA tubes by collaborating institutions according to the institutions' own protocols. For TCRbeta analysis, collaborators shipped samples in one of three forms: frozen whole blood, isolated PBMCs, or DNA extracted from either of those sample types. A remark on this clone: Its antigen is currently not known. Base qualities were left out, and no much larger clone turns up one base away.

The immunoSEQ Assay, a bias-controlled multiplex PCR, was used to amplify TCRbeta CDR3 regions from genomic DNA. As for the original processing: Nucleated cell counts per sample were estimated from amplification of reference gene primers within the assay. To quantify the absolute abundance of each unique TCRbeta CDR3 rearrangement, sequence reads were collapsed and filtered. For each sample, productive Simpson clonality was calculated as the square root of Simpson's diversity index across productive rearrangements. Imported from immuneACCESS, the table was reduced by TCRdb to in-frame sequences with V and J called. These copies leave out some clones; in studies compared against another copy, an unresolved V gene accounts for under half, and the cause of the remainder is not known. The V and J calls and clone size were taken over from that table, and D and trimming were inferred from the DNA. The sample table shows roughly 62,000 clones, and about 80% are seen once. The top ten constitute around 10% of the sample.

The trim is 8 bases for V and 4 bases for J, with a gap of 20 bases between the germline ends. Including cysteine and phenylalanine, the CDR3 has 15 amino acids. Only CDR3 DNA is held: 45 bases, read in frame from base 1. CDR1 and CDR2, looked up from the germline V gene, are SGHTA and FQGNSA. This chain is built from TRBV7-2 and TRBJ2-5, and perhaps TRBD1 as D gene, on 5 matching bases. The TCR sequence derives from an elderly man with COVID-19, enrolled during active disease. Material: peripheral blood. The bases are TGTGCCAGCGGGTTGGCAGGGCTCGCCGGAGAGACCCAGTACTTC. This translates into CASGLAGLAGETQYF.